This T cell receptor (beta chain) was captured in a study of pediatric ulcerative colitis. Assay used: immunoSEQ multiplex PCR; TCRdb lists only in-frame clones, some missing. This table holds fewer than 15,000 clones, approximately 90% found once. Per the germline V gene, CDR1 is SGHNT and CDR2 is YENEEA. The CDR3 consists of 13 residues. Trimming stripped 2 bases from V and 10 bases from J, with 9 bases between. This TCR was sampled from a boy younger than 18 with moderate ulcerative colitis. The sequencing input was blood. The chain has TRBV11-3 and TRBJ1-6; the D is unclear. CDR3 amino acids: CASSLSSDSPLHF. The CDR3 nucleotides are TGTGCCAGCAGCTTATCTTCCGACTCACCCCTCCACTTT.